These 14 T cell receptor beta chains share one sample of origin, sequenced in a study of cytomegalovirus exposure and HLA in healthy donors. Produced via immunoSEQ multiplex PCR; TCRdb's table is partial and in-frame only. The sample has about 40,000 clones, more than 85% seen once. The sample comprised PBMCs. These receptor sequences come from a woman aged 18 to 35 in good health and CMV-seronegative.

The rearrangement joins TRBV10-3 to TRBJ2-7; 9 bases map to TRBD1. The CDR3 runs to 16 residues. The ends lost 3 bases at V and 1 base at J; junction bases unmatched: 7. Germline V lookup: CDR1 ENHRY, CDR2 SYGVKD. The CDR3 here is CAISEGGQGLSYEQYF. CDR3 DNA sequence: TGTGCCATCAGTGAAGGAGGACAGGGGCTTTCCTACGAGCAGTACTTC.

The DNA for the CDR3 is TGTGCCAGCAGTCCCGACTGGGGCGTGAAATCCTACGAGCAGTACTTC. The encoded protein is CASSPDWGVKSYEQYF. V is TRBV27 and J is TRBJ2-7; tentative D call: TRBD1 (5 bases). In germline, CDR1 is MNHEY, CDR2 SMNVEV (reference sequence). This CDR3 has 16 residues. Trimming took 5 bases from V and 1 from J, leaving 18 bases between them.

This clone was found a few times. The chain links TRBV2 to TRBJ2-7; 9 nucleotides match TRBD1. Germline assignment: CDR1 SNHLY and CDR2 FYNNEI. With V trimmed by 3 bases and J by 6 bases, 6 bases remained unmatched. The CDR3 extends over 14 amino acids. The CDR3 spells CASSDGTGTFEQYF. CDR3 nucleotides: TGTGCCAGCAGTGATGGGACAGGGACCTTCGAGCAGTACTTC. Based on the CDR3 plus reference TRBV2 and TRBJ2-7, the full variable domain is EPEVTQTPSHQVTQMGQEVILRCVPISNHLYFYWYRQILGQKVEFLVSFYNNEISEKSEIFDDQFSVERPDGSNFTLKIRSTKLEDSAMYFCASSDGTGTFEQYFGPGTRLTVT.

This clone has just one count. The V and J genes are TRBV27 and TRBJ1-4; maybe TRBD1 (5 bases). V was trimmed by 3 bases and J by 4 bases, leaving 12 bases between them. The germline V gene encodes CDR1 MNHEY and CDR2 SMNVEV (reference sequence). The CDR3 is made up of 15 amino acids. In DNA, the CDR3 is TGTGCCAGCAGTTTCACAGGTCCTAGTAATGAAAAACTGTTTTTT. It encodes CASSFTGPSNEKLFF.

The chain employs TRBV15 and TRBJ2-1; 10 bases match TRBD2. The V and J ends lost 1 base and 5 bases, in that order; junction bases with no gene match: 5. There are 16 residues in the CDR3. CDR1 and CDR2 from the germline V gene are LNHNV and YYDKDF (reference sequence). The CDR3 nucleotides are TGTGCCACCAGCAGAGGCCTAGCGGGGGCCAACAATGAGCAGTTCTTC. Translation: CATSRGLAGANNEQFF. The variable domain in full, completed from reference TRBV15 and TRBJ2-1, reads DAMVIQNPRYQVTQFGKPVTLSCSQTLNHNVMYWYQQKSSQAPKLLFHYYDKDFNNEADTPDNFQSRRPNTSFCFLDIRSPGLGDTAMYLCATSRGLAGANNEQFFGPGTRLTVL.

About this clone itself: Within the sample, other DNA sequences also encode this same CDR3. This rearrangement joins TRBV19 to TRBJ1-1, with 8 bases lining up with TRBD1. Germline lookup yields CDR1 LNHDA and CDR2 SQIVND (reference sequence). V gave up 5 bases and J gave up 4 bases; unmatched junction bases: 3. This CDR3 has 13 amino acids. The CDR3 sequence is CASSLQGGTEAFF. In DNA, the CDR3 is TGTGCCAGTAGTTTACAGGGGGGCACTGAAGCTTTCTTT. The full variable domain, in which reference TRBV19 and TRBJ1-1 provide the parts outside the CDR3, is DGGITQSPKYLFRKEGQNVTLSCEQNLNHDAMYWYRQDPGQGLRLIYYSQIVNDFQKGDIAEGYSVSREKKESFPLTVTSAQKNPTAFYLCASSLQGGTEAFFGQGTRLTVV.

The genes are TRBV5-1 and TRBJ2-7; TRBD1 aligns across 7 bases. The ends lost 6 bases at V and 2 bases at J; junction bases unmatched: 11. The CDR3 spans 15 residues. Germline loops: CDR1 SGHRS, CDR2 YFSETQ. This chain's CDR3 is CASTPGQIVTYEQYF. The CDR3 DNA follows: TGCGCCAGCACCCCGGGACAGATAGTAACCTACGAGCAGTACTTC.

This chain joins TRBV5-1 and TRBJ2-2; possibly TRBD1 for D (6 bases). This CDR3 region has 15 residues. V lost 1 base to trimming and J lost 1 base, with 8 bases between them. Germline V gene data show CDR1 as SGHRS and CDR2 as YFSETQ. As DNA, the CDR3 is TGCGCCAGCAGCTTGATACAGGGGAACACCGGGGAGCTGTTTTTT. It codes for CASSLIQGNTGELFF.

This clone is labeled as medium-sized. V and J are TRBV27 and TRBJ2-1; TRBD2 might be the D (6 bases). V lost 5 bases and J lost 4, with 15 bases in between. The germline V gene encodes CDR1 MNHEY and CDR2 SMNVEV (reference sequence). This CDR3 has 15 amino acids. CDR3 amino acids: CASSPHGGGYNEQFF. CDR3 DNA: TGTGCCAGCAGTCCCCACGGGGGTGGTTACAATGAGCAGTTCTTC.

This rearrangement joins TRBV19 to TRBJ1-5, with D unresolved. Trimming cost V 2 bases and J 1 base, with 9 bases left between them. Germline values: CDR1 LNHDA, CDR2 SQIVND (reference sequence). The CDR3 runs to 15 residues. This CDR3 reads CASSISRLSNQPQHF. DNA for the CDR3: TGTGCCAGTAGTATATCCAGACTCAGCAATCAGCCCCAGCATTTT.

This clone was recorded once. The V and J genes are TRBV28 and TRBJ2-7; D is possibly TRBD2 (5 bases). Germline values: CDR1 MDHEN, CDR2 SYDVKM. The CDR3 loop spans 15 amino acids. Trimming cost V 3 bases and J 2 bases, with 14 bases left between them. The CDR3 loop reads CASSLGEEHTYEQYF. DNA for the CDR3: TGTGCCAGCAGTTTGGGAGAGGAGCATACCTACGAGCAGTACTTC.

This chain links TRBV11-2 with TRBJ2-1; 12 nucleotides agree with TRBD2. Trimming removed 0 bases from V and 6 bases from J; junction bases left unmatched: 3. The CDR3 has 16 residues. The germline gives CDR1 SGHAT, CDR2 FQNNGV. CDR3 coding DNA: TGTGCCAGCAGCTTAGATCTAGCGGGAGGGAGCAATGAGCAGTTCTTC. Its protein is CASSLDLAGGSNEQFF.

The J gene is TRBJ2-3, the V gene TRBV7-2; TRBD2 aligns across 9 bases. This CDR3 spans 17 amino acids. The V and J ends lost 1 base and 2 bases, in that order; junction bases with no gene match: 7. Per the germline V gene, CDR1 is SGHTA and CDR2 is FQGNSA. CDR3 region: CASSLGLAGSLTDTQYF. The CDR3 nucleotides read TGTGCCAGCAGCTTAGGGCTAGCGGGATCCCTCACAGATACGCAGTATTTT.

The rearrangement joins TRBV27 to TRBJ2-7; 8 bases fit TRBD2. J gave up 3 bases and V 2 bases, and 6 bases lay outside the gene matches. The CDR3 extends over 15 amino acids. Germline V CDR1 and CDR2: MNHEY, SMNVEV (reference sequence). The CDR3 loop is CASSLGGGSFYEQYF. Written as DNA, the CDR3 is TGTGCCAGCAGTTTAGGCGGGGGGTCTTTCTACGAGCAGTACTTC.